These 18 T cell receptor beta chains were all obtained from the same sample, sequenced in a study of blood T cell repertoires in COVID-19. Clones were sequenced by immunoSEQ multiplex PCR, and TCRdb holds only the in-frame ones, with some missing. The sample has tens of thousands of clones; 86% are singletons. Sample: peripheral blood. Receptors originate from an elderly man with active COVID-19.

V gene TRBV2 combines with J gene TRBJ1-2, with D maybe TRBD1 (5 bases). V dropped 4 bases and J dropped 0 bases, with 9 bases sitting between them. The CDR3 has 14 amino acids. The germline V gene encodes CDR1 SNHLY and CDR2 FYNNEI. The CDR3 DNA reads TGTGCCAGCAGTGTGACAGCATCTAACTATGGCTACACCTTC. It yields the protein CASSVTASNYGYTF.

This clone was counted only a few times. The CDR3 coding sequence is TGCGCCAGCAGCCAAGTCCCAAGACAGGGCGATCAGCCCCAGCATTTT. Protein product: CASSQVPRQGDQPQHF. This chain links TRBV4-1 with TRBJ1-5; 7 bases agree with TRBD1. The germline gives CDR1 MGHRA, CDR2 YSYEKL. V lost 1 base and J lost 5; bases outside the gene matches: 8. This CDR3 comprises 16 residues.

About this clone: A junction end diverges from the germline sequence, so it may reflect a read error. The gene calls are TRBV19 and TRBJ2-7; 11 bases match TRBD2. CDR1 is LNHDA, CDR2 SQIVND, per germline (reference sequence). The CDR3 is 14 amino acids. The CDR3 DNA follows: TGTGCCAGTAGAGAACAGGGGACTAGCGGAAGAGCCCACTTC. As protein: CASREQGTSGRAHF. The whole variable domain, filled in from reference TRBV19 and TRBJ2-7, reads DGGITQSPKYLFRKEGQNVTLSCEQNLNHDAMYWYRQDPGQGLRLIYYSQIVNDFQKGDIAEGYSVSREKKESFPLTVTSAQKNPTAFYLCASREQGTSGRAHFGPGTRLTVT.

In this sample, this clone turned up a few times. The V and J genes are TRBV5-5 and TRBJ2-7; perhaps TRBD1 as D (5 bases). The CDR3 is 13 amino acids. Germline CDR1 is SGHKS and CDR2 is YYEKEE (reference sequence). V shed 1 base and J shed 5 bases, with 10 bases lying between them. CDR3 residues: CASSLISGNEQYF. In DNA, the CDR3 is TGTGCCAGCAGCTTGATCTCAGGGAACGAGCAGTACTTC.

This clone has just one count. The rearrangement uses TRBV19 and TRBJ1-6; 9 bases align to TRBD1. This CDR3 has 19 amino acids. V lost 1 base and J lost 5; bases outside the gene matches: 12. Germline-derived CDR1 and CDR2 are LNHDA and SQIVND (reference sequence). CDR3 residues: CASSIAPDTGGHHNSPLHF. The CDR3, as DNA: TGTGCCAGTAGTATAGCCCCAGATACAGGGGGCCATCATAATTCACCCCTCCACTTT.

The chain uses TRBV19 and TRBJ1-5, with D possibly being TRBD1 (6 bases). V was pared by 3 bases and J by 4 bases, with 19 bases between. This CDR3 comprises 17 residues. Germline CDR1 and CDR2: LNHDA and SQIVND (reference sequence). CDR3 sequence (DNA): TGTGCCAGTAGTATGGCCTTGGGGGCAGAACTTAATCAGCCCCAGCATTTT. Its translation: CASSMALGAELNQPQHF.

This sequence joins TRBV6-2 or TRBV6-3 and TRBJ2-1; 9 nucleotides align to TRBD2. The CDR3 spans 17 residues. CDR1 MNHEY and CDR2 SVGEGT come from the germline V gene. Unmatched junction bases numbered 7, after V lost 2 bases and J lost 2 bases. CDR3 sequence (DNA): TGTGCCAGCAGTTACCCAACTAGCGGGTTCCCCTACAATGAGCAGTTCTTC. The encoded protein is CASSYPTSGFPYNEQFF.

J is TRBJ2-4 and V is TRBV4-1, with D possibly TRBD2 on 6 matching bases. With 0 bases removed from V and 1 base from J, the gap between germline ends came to 19 bases. Germline CDR1 MGHRA, CDR2 YSYEKL. The length of the CDR3 is 19 residues. The CDR3 protein is CASSQDGLWGGGAKNIQYF. CDR3 DNA sequence: TGCGCCAGCAGCCAAGATGGGCTGTGGGGTGGAGGGGCCAAAAACATTCAGTACTTC.

J is TRBJ2-5 and V is TRBV29-1, with 7 bases matching TRBD2. V shed 7 bases, J shed 5 bases, and the junction held 16 bases outside the gene matches. The germline V gene encodes CDR1 SQVTM and CDR2 ANQGSEA. This CDR3 comprises 15 residues. The CDR3 nucleotides are TGCAGCGCCAGAAGAGGGAGCGGGACGGGTGAGACCCAGTACTTC. Translating gives CSARRGSGTGETQYF.

CDR3 bases: TGCGCCAGCAGCCAAGACAGGCTCCCGAACACTGAAGCTTTCTTT. This translates into CASSQDRLPNTEAFF. The rearrangement links TRBV4-3 to TRBJ1-1; D is undetermined. In germline, CDR1 is LGHNA, CDR2 YSLEER. The CDR3 has 15 residues. Trimming shortened V by 0 bases and J by 1 base, and 9 bases separated the two germline ends.

The chain employs TRBV27 and TRBJ1-2; the match to TRBD1 covers 9 bases. Looked up from germline, CDR1 is MNHEY and CDR2 is SMNVEV (reference sequence). This CDR3 is built from 15 residues. V trimming: 5 bases; J trimming: 4 bases; junction bases outside the gene matches: 8. The CDR3 is CASSPGDRDGYGYTF. The CDR3 region has the DNA TGTGCCAGCAGTCCAGGGGACAGGGACGGCTATGGCTACACCTTC.

The gene calls are TRBV27 and TRBJ2-4; 8 nucleotides line up with TRBD1. The V gene end was trimmed by 3 bases and the J gene end by 2 bases; junction bases not matched to a gene: 6. There are 16 residues in the CDR3. Per the germline V gene, CDR1 is MNHEY and CDR2 is SMNVEV (reference sequence). The CDR3 coding sequence is TGTGCCAGCAGTTTGGGGGACAGGACAACCAAAAACATTCAGTACTTC. The encoded protein is CASSLGDRTTKNIQYF.

This chain joins TRBV18 and TRBJ2-5; 9 bases fit TRBD2. Germline V CDR1 and CDR2: KGHSH, LQKENI. This CDR3 comprises 16 residues. V lost 0 bases, J lost 5 bases, and 7 bases stayed unmatched. CDR3 sequence reads: CASSPPEAGGGETQYF. In DNA, the CDR3 is TGTGCCAGCTCACCACCTGAAGCGGGAGGTGGCGAGACCCAGTACTTC.

The V and J genes are TRBV5-1 and TRBJ2-7; 11 bases agree with TRBD2. Looked up from germline, CDR1 is SGHRS and CDR2 is YFSETQ. V trimming: 0 bases; J trimming: 7 bases; junction bases outside the gene matches: 9. The CDR3 is 16 amino acids. DNA for the CDR3: TGCGCCAGCAGCTTGGAGACTAGCGGGGCCCCTTTTGAGCAGTACTTC. Encoded protein: CASSLETSGAPFEQYF.

The V and J genes are TRBV28 and TRBJ2-1, with 7 nucleotides matching TRBD1. The CDR3 consists of 18 residues. J was trimmed by 0 bases and V by 6 bases; bases with no gene match: 14. The germline V gene has CDR1 MDHEN and CDR2 SYDVKM. The CDR3 coding sequence is TGTGCCAGCAGCTATCCTCCAGGGACAGAGAGCTCCTACAATGAGCAGTTCTTC. Protein: CASSYPPGTESSYNEQFF.

This chain uses TRBV6-2 or TRBV6-3 with TRBJ1-1; D is ambiguous. The CDR3 contains 13 residues. With 5 bases removed from V and 5 bases from J, the gap between germline ends came to 12 bases. Germline assignment: CDR1 MNHEY and CDR2 SVGEGT. The DNA for the CDR3 is TGTGCCAGCAGTCCGGGGATGACGACTGAAGCTTTCTTT. Translation: CASSPGMTTEAFF.

This chain's CDR3 is CASSQLLSGEKLFF. The DNA for the CDR3 is TGCGCCAGCAGCCAGCTTTTATCGGGTGAAAAACTGTTTTTT. The chain has TRBV4-3 and TRBJ1-4; no clear D. The ends were cut back, 3 bases at V and 7 bases at J, with 12 bases in the middle. This CDR3 contains 14 residues. The germline V gene has CDR1 LGHNA and CDR2 YSLEER.

The CDR3 bases are TGTGCCAGCAGTTTGTGGGGGGATCAGCCCCAGCATTTT. Its protein product is CASSLWGDQPQHF. The V and J genes are TRBV6-2 or TRBV6-3 and TRBJ1-5; TRBD1 is a possible D gene (5 bases). CDR1 and CDR2 from the germline V gene are MNHEY and SVGEGT. The CDR3 has 13 amino acids. V was cut by 4 bases and J by 5 bases, with 9 bases left in between.